These 10 T cell receptor beta chains came from one sample sequenced in a study of blood T cell repertoires in COVID-19. Clones were sequenced by immunoSEQ multiplex PCR, and TCRdb holds only the in-frame ones, with some missing. Among 300,000 to 450,000 clones listed, around 84% were seen once. The source material was peripheral blood. Receptor source: a woman in her late teens or twenties with acute or convalescent COVID-19.

Concerning this clone itself: The sample has other DNA sequences that encode this CDR3 too. The J gene is TRBJ2-5, the V gene TRBV7-3; TRBD2 matches at 7 bases. This CDR3 spans 13 amino acids. Germline V CDR1 and CDR2: SGHTA, FQGTGA. The V gene end was trimmed by 1 base and the J gene end by 5 bases; junction bases not matched to a gene: 1. The CDR3 DNA reads as TGTGCCAGCAGCTTAAGGCGGGAGGAGACCCAGTACTTC. It translates to CASSLRREETQYF.

This clone came up a few times. V gene TRBV11-3 combines with J gene TRBJ2-3; 9 positions agree with TRBD2. This CDR3 spans 15 amino acids. Germline assignment: CDR1 SGHNT and CDR2 YENEEA. V gave up 1 base and J gave up 3 bases; unmatched junction bases: 2. The CDR3: CASSLGLAVTDTQYF. CDR3 DNA sequence: TGTGCCAGCAGCTTAGGACTAGCGGTAACAGATACGCAGTATTTT.

In this sample, this clone turned up once. The chain couples TRBV4-1 to TRBJ2-7; D perhaps matches TRBD2 (5 bases). V was pared by 1 base and J by 0 bases, with 7 bases between. The CDR3 is made up of 14 amino acids. CDR1 is MGHRA and CDR2 is YSYEKL in the germline V gene. This CDR3 is CASSQVRDSYEQYF. The CDR3 nucleotides read TGCGCCAGCAGCCAAGTCCGGGACTCCTACGAGCAGTACTTC.

The chain has TRBV9 and TRBJ2-2, with 11 bases lining up with TRBD2. Trimming cost V 0 bases and J 8 bases; bases outside gene matches: 9. The V gene's germline CDR1 is SGDLS and CDR2 YYNGEE. This CDR3 has 17 amino acids. CDR3 residues: CASSVGGLAATQGELFF. The CDR3 DNA reads as TGTGCCAGCAGCGTAGGGGGACTAGCGGCAACACAGGGGGAGCTGTTTTTT.

This clone was observed a handful of times. The rearrangement links TRBV11-2 to TRBJ2-3; no clear D gene. Per the germline V gene, CDR1 is SGHAT and CDR2 is FQNNGV. V lost 3 bases to trimming and J lost 6 bases, with 7 bases between them. CDR3 length: 12 residues. CDR3 sequence reads: CASSFLRDTQYF. CDR3 bases: TGTGCCAGCAGCTTCCTTCGGGATACGCAGTATTTT.

The chain joins TRBV5-4 to TRBJ2-7, with 7 bases matching TRBD1. Per germline, CDR1 SGHNT and CDR2 YYREEE (reference sequence). V shed 3 bases and J 1 base; nucleotides not matched to a gene: 4. The CDR3 runs 14 residues. CDR3 protein: CASSSGTDSYEQYF. In nucleotides, the CDR3 is TGTGCCAGCAGCTCCGGGACAGATTCCTACGAGCAGTACTTC.

This rearrangement joins TRBV30 to TRBJ2-2; D is undetermined. Germline values: CDR1 GTSNPN, CDR2 SVGIG (reference sequence). Trimming removed 0 bases at V and 0 bases at J, with 8 bases between. The CDR3 loop spans 15 amino acids. In DNA, the CDR3 is TGTGCCTGGAGTGTACACAGCACGAACACCGGGGAGCTGTTTTTT. It yields the protein CAWSVHSTNTGELFF. Drawing the rest from reference TRBV30 and TRBJ2-2, the complete variable domain is SQTIHQWPATLVQPVGSPLSLECTVEGTSNPNLYWYRQAAGRGLQLLFYSVGIGQISSEVPQNLSASRPQDRQFILSSKKLLLSDSGFYLCAWSVHSTNTGELFFGEGSRLTVL.

The chain combines TRBV15 with TRBJ2-7, with a possible D match to TRBD1 (6 bases). Per germline, CDR1 LNHNV and CDR2 YYDKDF (reference sequence). V was cut by 0 bases and J by 5 bases, with 17 bases left in between. The length of the CDR3 is 16 residues. For the CDR3, the DNA is TGTGCCACCAGCAGAGATCGTGGTTCAGGGGACGACGAGCAGTACTTC. Translated, it gives CATSRDRGSGDDEQYF.

The J gene is TRBJ1-1, the V gene TRBV3-1 (or the pseudogene TRBV3-2), with TRBD1 matching over 9 bases. This CDR3 has 13 amino acids. The germline gives CDR1 LGHDT, CDR2 YNNKEL (reference sequence). V gave up 4 bases and J gave up 8 bases; unmatched junction bases: 5. CDR3 region: CASSPTGQGEAFF. The CDR3, as DNA: TGTGCCAGCAGCCCGACTGGACAGGGGGAAGCTTTCTTT.

The rearrangement joins TRBV6-1 to TRBJ2-3, with D uncertain. The CDR3 runs 16 residues. The V end was cut by 3 bases, the J end by 1 base, with 14 bases between. Germline CDR1 reads MNHNS; CDR2 reads SASEGT. Here the CDR3 reads CASSDPLLAGTDTQYF. CDR3 nucleotide sequence: TGTGCCAGCAGTGACCCCCTCCTTGCGGGCACAGATACGCAGTATTTT.